This T cell receptor beta chain was documented in a study of T cell responses to AZD1222 COVID-19 vaccine. Points from the study as a whole: The study reported that nearly half of spike-specific TCRs target unmutated variant regions. Repertoires were collected only later (after the peak T cell response had occurred). CD4 TCRs linked to vaccination spanned spike, dominating at 160-218 and 743-854.

Per germline, CDR1 MNHEY and CDR2 SMNVEV (reference sequence). The CDR3 consists of 17 residues. V trimming: 4 bases; J trimming: 4 bases; junction bases outside the gene matches: 12. The table came from immunoSEQ multiplex PCR; TCRdb's copy has only in-frame clones and leaves some out. This table has around 200,000 clones, approximately 91% appearing once. For this clone: What it binds is not known.

The sequencing here drew on peripheral blood, taken on day 0 of AZD1222 vaccination. The TCR comes from an adult in good health. The chain is built from TRBV27 and TRBJ1-2, with TRBD1 identical over 10 bases. DNA of the CDR3: TGTGCCAGCAGTTCCCCAAGACAGGGGGCGCTAGGCTATGGCTACACCTTC. It is translated as CASSSPRQGALGYGYTF.